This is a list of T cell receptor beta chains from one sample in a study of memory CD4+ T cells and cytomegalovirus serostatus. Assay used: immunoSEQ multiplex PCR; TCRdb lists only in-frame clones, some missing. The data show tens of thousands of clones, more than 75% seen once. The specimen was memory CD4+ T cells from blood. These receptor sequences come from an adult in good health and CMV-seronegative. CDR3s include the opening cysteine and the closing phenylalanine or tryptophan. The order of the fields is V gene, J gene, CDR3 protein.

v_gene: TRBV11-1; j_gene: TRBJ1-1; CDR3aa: CASSLRWGPGTEAFF
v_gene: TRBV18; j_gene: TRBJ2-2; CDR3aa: CASSNMDRVNTGELFF
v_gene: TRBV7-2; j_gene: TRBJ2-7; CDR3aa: CASSHTGGYYEQYF
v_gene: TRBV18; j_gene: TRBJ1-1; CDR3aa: CASSPTRGGAANTEAFF
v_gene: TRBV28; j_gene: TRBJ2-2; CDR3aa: CASSLNRATGELFF
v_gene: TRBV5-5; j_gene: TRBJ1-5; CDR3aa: CASSLNAGSNQPQHF
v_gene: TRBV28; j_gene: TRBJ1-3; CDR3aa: CASIQGAAGNTIYF
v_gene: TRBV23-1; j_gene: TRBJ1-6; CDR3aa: CASTITPPTGGNSPLHF
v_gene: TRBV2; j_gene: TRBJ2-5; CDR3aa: CASGRDRGSEETQYF
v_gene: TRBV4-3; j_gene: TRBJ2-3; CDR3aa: CASSQWSTDTQYF
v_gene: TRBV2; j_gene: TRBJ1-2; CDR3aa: CASRDWGQANYGYTF
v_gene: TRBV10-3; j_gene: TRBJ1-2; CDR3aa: CASTERGLRELNYGYTF
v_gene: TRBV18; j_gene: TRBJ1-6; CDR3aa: CASSPGTGVSPLHF
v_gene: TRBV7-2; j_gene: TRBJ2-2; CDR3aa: CASSPIQGIAGELFF
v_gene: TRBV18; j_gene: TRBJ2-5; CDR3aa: CASSPTQETQYF
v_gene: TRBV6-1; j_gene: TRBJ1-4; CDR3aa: CASKGQRNEKLFF
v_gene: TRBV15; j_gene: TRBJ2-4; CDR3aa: CATSSLFLAKNIQYF
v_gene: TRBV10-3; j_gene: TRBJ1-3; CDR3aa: CAISPGQGVRGNTIYF
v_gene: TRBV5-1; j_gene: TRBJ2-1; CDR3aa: CASSFSGGGVNEQFF
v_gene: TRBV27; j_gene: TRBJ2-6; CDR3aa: CASKKGAAGANVLTF
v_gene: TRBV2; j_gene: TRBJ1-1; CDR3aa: CASSYNRGMNTEAFF
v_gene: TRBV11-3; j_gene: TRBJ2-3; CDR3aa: CASSLSVTDTQYF
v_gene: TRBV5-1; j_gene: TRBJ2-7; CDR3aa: CASSFDSPPYEQYF
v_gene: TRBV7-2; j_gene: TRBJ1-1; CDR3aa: CASSVRGGTEAFF
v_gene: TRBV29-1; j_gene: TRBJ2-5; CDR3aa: CSVPGTGWETQYF
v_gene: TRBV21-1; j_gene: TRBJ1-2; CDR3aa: CASSAPGRGQGRGGYTF
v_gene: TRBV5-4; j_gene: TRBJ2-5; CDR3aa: CASSSRLAGKETQYF
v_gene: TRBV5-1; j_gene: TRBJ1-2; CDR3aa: CARVVRGLSGYTF
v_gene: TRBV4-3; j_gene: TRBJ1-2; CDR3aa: CASSQEEGASRRYGYTF
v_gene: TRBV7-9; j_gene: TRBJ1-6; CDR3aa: CASRGTGDNSPLHF
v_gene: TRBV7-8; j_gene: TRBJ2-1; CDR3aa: CASSPGQGGFDEQFF
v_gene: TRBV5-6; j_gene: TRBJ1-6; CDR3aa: CASSRGQSGSPLHF
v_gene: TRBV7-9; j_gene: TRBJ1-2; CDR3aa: CASSPGALNGYTF
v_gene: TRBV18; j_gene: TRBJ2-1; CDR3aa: CASSPSTYNEQFF
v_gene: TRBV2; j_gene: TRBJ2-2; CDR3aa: CASKVSRAGPGELFF
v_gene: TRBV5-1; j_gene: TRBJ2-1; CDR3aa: CASSPGVEAHEQFF
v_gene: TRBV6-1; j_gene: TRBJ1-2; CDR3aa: CASRGTGASNYGYTF
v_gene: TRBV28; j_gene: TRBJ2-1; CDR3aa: CASSLRRGVYNEQFF
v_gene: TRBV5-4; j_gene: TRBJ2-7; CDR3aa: CASSSQLGYEQYF
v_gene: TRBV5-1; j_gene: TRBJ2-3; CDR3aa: CASSRLPSGGAADTQYF
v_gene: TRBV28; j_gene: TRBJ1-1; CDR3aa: CASLYSGRRGTEAFF
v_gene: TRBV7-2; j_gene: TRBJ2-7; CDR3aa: CASSLNYGDDCYF
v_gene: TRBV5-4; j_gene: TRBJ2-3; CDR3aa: CASSLGTGGKDTQYF
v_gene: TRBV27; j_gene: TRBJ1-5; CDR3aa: CASREDRTAPYQPQHF
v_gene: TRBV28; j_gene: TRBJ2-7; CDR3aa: CASSLPTTYEQYF
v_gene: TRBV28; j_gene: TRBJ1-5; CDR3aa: CASSFSGYSNQPQHF
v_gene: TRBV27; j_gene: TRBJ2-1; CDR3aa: CASSFTGKQFF
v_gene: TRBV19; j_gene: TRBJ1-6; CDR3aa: CASNPGTGSPLHF
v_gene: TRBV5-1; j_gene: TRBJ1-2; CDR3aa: CASSSRQAATYGYTF
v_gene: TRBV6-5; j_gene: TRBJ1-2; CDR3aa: CASSYSTGAYGYTF
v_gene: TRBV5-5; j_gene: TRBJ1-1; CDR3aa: CASSPPILAEAFF
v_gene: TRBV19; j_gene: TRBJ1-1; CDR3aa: CASSIGTGGPTEAFF
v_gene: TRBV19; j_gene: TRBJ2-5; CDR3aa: CASRPRLAGGPQETQYF
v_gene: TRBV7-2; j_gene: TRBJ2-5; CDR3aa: CASSRPPRAETQYF
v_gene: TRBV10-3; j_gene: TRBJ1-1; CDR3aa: CAIRESRAQYEAFF